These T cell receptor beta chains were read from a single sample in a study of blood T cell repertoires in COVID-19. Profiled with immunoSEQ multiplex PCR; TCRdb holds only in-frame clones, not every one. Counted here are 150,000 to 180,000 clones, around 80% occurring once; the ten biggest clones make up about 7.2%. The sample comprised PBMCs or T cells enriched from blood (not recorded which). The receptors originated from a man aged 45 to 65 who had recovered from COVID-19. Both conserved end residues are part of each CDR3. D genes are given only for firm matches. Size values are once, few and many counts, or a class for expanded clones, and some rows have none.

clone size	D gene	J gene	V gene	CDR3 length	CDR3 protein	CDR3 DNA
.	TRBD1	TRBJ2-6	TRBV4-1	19	CASSQDTGQGISGANVLTF	TGCGCCAGCAGCCAAGATACCGGACAGGGGATATCTGGGGCCAACGTCCTGACTTTC
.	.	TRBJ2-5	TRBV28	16	CASSLREIIREETQYF	TGTGCCAGCAGTTTACGAGAAATAATCAGGGAAGAGACCCAGTACTTC
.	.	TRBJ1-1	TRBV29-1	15	CSGVRGRNMNTEAFF	TGCAGCGGGGTAAGGGGCCGAAACATGAACACTGAAGCTTTCTTT
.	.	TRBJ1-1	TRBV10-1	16	CASSEYIGQMNTEAFF	TGCGCCAGCAGTGAGTATATAGGACAGATGAACACTGAAGCTTTCTTT
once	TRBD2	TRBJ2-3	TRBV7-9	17	CASSFSSGGSSTDTQYF	TGTGCCAGCAGCTTCTCTAGCGGGGGCTCTAGCACAGATACGCAGTATTTT
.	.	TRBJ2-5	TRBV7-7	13	CASSLGTLETQYF	TGTGCTAGCAGCTTAGGGACTCTAGAGACCCAGTACTTC
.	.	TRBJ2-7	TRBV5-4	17	CASSLELTRAGSHEQYF	TGTGCCAGCAGCTTGGAATTGACCCGGGCCGGGAGCCACGAGCAGTACTTC
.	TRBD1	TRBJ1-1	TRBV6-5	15	CASLGQGLWNTEAFF	TGTGCCAGTTTGGGACAGGGTTTATGGAACACTGAAGCTTTCTTT
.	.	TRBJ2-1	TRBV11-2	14	CASSLLSSYNEQFF	TGTGCCAGCAGCTTACTATCCTCCTACAATGAGCAGTTCTTC
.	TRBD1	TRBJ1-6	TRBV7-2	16	CASSLGAGGFNSPLHF	TGTGCCAGCAGCTTAGGAGCAGGGGGCTTCAATTCACCCCTCCACTTT
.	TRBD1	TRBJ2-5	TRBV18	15	CASSRLGTGQETQYF	TGTGCCAGCTCACGACTCGGGACAGGTCAGGAGACCCAGTACTTC
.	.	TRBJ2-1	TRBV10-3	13	CAISRGPYNEQFF	TGTGCCATCAGCAGGGGCCCCTACAATGAGCAGTTCTTC
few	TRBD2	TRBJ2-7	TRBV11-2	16	CASSKRQTLGLGEQYF	TGTGCCAGCAGTAAACGCCAGACTCTCGGACTAGGCGAGCAGTACTTC
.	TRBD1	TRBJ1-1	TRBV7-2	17	CASSLRGDRYMNTEAFF	TGTGCCAGCAGCTTAAGAGGGGACAGATACATGAACACTGAAGCTTTCTTT
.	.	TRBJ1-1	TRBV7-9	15	CASSVLSTGNTEAFF	TGTGCCAGCAGCGTCCTCTCGACAGGGAACACTGAAGCTTTCTTT
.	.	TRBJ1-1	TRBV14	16	CASSQDLGLGNTEAFF	TGTGCCAGCAGCCAAGATTTGGGACTGGGGAACACTGAAGCTTTCTTT
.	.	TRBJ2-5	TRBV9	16	CASSAGDHRAQETQYF	TGTGCCAGCAGCGCCGGCGACCACAGGGCACAGGAGACCCAGTACTTC
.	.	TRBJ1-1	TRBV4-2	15	CASSQDTGRYTEAFF	TGTGCCAGCAGCCAAGACACAGGTCGGTACACTGAAGCTTTCTTT
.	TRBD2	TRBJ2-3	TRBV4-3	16	CASSQVGAGGPDTQYF	TGCGCCAGCAGCCAAGTAGGAGCGGGGGGGCCAGATACGCAGTATTTT
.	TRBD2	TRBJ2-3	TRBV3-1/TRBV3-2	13	CATASGGVDTQYF	TGTGCCACCGCGAGCGGGGGCGTAGATACGCAGTATTTT